The sequence of this T cell receptor beta chain was determined in a study of cytomegalovirus exposure and HLA in healthy donors. Study findings and constraints: Presence/absence analyses assumed roughly uniform sequencing depth across donors, which may not hold. Looking again later, the authors saw that most CMV-associated TCR beta chains seemed HLA-restricted. Sequencing probably produced one cluster of sequence variants that were highly shared.

This clone was counted only a few times. Its antigen remains unknown. The study ran its PCR with 60 Vbeta and 13 Jbeta primers. Produced via immunoSEQ multiplex PCR; TCRdb's table is partial and in-frame only. This table has about 68,000 clones, 75% to 85% appearing once. The CDR3 contains 14 residues. V lost 0 bases to trimming and J lost 0 bases, with 5 bases between them. The germline V gene has CDR1 SGHVS and CDR2 FQNEAQ. This receptor was obtained from a human donor in good health. The material sequenced was PBMCs. The rearrangement uses TRBV7-8 and TRBJ1-1; D might be TRBD1 (5 bases). CDR3 in DNA: TGTGCCAGCAGCTTAGCCAGGGTGAACACTGAAGCTTTCTTT. Protein sequence: CASSLARVNTEAFF.